This T cell receptor beta chain came from a study of tissue T cells after allogeneic stem cell transplantation. Regarding the study as a whole: The study did not identify alloreactive or antigen-specific tissue TCRs, and some clones might be persisting host cells.

A word on this clone: Its antigen is unknown.

TCRbeta CDR3 was sequenced at survey depth with template counts. The assay was immunoSEQ multiplex PCR, and TCRdb's table has in-frame clones only and misses some. This table has about 6,300 clones, roughly 70% appearing once. Trimming took 6 bases from V and 5 from J; bases not matched to a gene: 10. Germline V gene lookup returns CDR1 MNHEY and CDR2 SVGEGT. The CDR3 loop spans 14 amino acids. This sequence was found in a woman aged 18 to 55 with breast cancer. The chain combines TRBV6-2 or TRBV6-3 with TRBJ2-7; 7 bases map to TRBD2. The material sequenced was tissue from the rectum, taken at autopsy. Here the CDR3 reads CASSTSGEVHEQYF. CDR3 sequence (DNA): TGTGCCAGCAGCACAAGCGGGGAGGTCCACGAGCAGTACTTC.